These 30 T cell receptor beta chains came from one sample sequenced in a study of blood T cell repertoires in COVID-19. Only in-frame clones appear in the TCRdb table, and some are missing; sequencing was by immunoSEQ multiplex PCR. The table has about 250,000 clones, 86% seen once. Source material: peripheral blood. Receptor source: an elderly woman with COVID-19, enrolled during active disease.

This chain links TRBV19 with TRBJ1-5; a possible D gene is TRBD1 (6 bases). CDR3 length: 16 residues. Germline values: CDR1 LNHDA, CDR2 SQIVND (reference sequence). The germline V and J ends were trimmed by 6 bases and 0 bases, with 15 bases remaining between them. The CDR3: CASSETGHPSNQPQHF. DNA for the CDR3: TGTGCCAGTAGCGAGACGGGACACCCTAGCAATCAGCCCCAGCATTTT.

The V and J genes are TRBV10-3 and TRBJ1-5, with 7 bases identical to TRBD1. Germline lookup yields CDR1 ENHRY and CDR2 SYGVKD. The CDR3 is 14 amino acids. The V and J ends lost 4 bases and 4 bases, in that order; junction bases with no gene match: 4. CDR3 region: CAISVDRVNQPQHF. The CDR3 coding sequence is TGTGCCATCAGTGTAGACAGGGTGAATCAGCCCCAGCATTTT.

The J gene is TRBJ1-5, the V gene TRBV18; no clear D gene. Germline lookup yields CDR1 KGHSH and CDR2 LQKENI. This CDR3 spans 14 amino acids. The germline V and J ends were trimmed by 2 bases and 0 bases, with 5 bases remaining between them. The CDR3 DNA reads TGTGCCAGCTCACCAGGCCTTAGCAATCAGCCCCAGCATTTT. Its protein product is CASSPGLSNQPQHF.

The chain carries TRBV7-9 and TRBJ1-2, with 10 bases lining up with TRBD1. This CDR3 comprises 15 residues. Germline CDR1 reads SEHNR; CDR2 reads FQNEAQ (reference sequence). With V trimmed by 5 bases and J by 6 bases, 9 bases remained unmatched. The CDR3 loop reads CASSVGGTGENGYTF. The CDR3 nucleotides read TGTGCCAGCAGCGTAGGGGGGACAGGGGAAAATGGCTACACCTTC.

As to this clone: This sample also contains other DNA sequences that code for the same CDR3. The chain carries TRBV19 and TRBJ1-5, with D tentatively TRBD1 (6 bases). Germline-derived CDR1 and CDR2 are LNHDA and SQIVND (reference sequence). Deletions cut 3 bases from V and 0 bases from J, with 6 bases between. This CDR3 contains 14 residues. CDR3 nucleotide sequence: TGTGCCAGTAGTATGACAGGTAGCAATCAGCCCCAGCATTTT. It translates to CASSMTGSNQPQHF.

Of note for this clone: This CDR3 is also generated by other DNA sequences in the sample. The CDR3 DNA follows: TGTGCCAGCAGCCAAGCCGGGGAGACCCAGTACTTC. Translating it yields CASSQAGETQYF. The rearrangement joins TRBV3-1 (or the pseudogene TRBV3-2) to TRBJ2-5; D ambiguous. This CDR3 has 12 amino acids. Germline loops: CDR1 LGHDT, CDR2 YNNKEL (reference sequence). Between the trimmed V and J ends, which lost 1 base and 5 bases, there was a span of 5 bases.

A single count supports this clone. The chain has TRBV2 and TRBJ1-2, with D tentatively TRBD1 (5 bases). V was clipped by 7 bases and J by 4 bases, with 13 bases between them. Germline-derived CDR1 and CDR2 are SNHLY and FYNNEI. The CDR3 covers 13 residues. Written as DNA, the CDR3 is TGTGCCAGCACCGCGACAGCGTCCTATGGCTACACCTTC. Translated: CASTATASYGYTF.

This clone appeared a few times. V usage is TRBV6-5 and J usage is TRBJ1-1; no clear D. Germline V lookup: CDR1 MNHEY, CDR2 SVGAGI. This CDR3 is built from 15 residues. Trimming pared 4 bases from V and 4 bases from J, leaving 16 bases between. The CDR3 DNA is TGTGCCAGCAGTTCCGCCGGCCTTGGAGCCACTGAAGCTTTCTTT. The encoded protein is CASSSAGLGATEAFF.

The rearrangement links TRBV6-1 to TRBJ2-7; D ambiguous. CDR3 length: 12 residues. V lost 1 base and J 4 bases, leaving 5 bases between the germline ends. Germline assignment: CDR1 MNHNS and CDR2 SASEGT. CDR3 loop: CASSEVQYEQYV. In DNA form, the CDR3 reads TGTGCCAGCAGTGAAGTACAGTACGAGCAGTACGTC.

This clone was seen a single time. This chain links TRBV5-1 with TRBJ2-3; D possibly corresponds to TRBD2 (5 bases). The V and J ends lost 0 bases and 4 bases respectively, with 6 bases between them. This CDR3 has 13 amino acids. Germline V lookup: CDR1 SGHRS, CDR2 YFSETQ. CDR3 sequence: CASSLGRPDTQYF. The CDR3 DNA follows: TGCGCCAGCAGCTTGGGGAGGCCAGATACGCAGTATTTT.

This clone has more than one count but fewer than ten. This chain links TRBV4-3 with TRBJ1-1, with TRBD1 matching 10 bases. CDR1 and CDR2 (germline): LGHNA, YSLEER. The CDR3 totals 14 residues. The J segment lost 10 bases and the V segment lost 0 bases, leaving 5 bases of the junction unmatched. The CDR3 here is CASSQDKGTGVAFF. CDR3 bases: TGCGCCAGCAGCCAAGATAAAGGGACAGGGGTAGCTTTCTTT.

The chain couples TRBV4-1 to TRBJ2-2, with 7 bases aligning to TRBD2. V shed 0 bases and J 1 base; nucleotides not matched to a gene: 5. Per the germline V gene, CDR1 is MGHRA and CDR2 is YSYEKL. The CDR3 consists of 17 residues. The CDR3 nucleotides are TGCGCCAGCAGCCAAGATCCAGCGGGGTTGAACACCGGGGAGCTGTTTTTT. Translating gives CASSQDPAGLNTGELFF.

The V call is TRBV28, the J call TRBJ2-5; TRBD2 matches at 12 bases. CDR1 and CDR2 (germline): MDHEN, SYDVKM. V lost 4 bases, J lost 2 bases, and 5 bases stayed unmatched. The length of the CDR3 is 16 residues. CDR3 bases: TGTGCCAGCAGTTCCCCTAGCGGGGGGGCACAAGAGACCCAGTACTTC. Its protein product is CASSSPSGGAQETQYF. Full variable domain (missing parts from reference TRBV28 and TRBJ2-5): DVKVTQSSRYLVKRTGEKVFLECVQDMDHENMFWYRQDPGLGLRLIYFSYDVKMKEKGDIPEGYSVSREKKERFSLILESASTNQTSMYLCASSSPSGGAQETQYFGPGTRLLVL.

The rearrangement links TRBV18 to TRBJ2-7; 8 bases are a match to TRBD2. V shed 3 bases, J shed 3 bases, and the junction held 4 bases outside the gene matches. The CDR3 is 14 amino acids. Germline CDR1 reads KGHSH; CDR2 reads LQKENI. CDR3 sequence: CASSPTSGGYEQYF. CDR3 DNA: TGTGCCAGCTCACCGACGAGCGGGGGCTACGAGCAGTACTTC. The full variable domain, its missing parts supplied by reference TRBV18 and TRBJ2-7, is NAGVMQNPRHLVRRRGQEARLRCSPMKGHSHVYWYRQLPEEGLKFMVYLQKENIIDESGMPKERFSAEFPKEGPSILRIQQVVRGDSAAYFCASSPTSGGYEQYFGPGTRLTVT.

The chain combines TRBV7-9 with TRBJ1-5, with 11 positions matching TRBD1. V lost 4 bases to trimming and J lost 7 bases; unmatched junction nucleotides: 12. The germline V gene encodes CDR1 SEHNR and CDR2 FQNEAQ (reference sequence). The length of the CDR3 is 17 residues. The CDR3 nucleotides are TGTGCCAGCAGCTCTTCCCGGGACAGGGGGGGTTGGCAGCCCCAGCATTTT. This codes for CASSSSRDRGGWQPQHF.

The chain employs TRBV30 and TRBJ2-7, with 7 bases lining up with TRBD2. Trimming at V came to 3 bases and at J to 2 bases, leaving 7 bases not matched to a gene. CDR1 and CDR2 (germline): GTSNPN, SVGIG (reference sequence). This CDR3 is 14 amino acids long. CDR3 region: CAWSRVSGAYEQYF. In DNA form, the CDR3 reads TGTGCCTGGAGCAGGGTAAGCGGGGCCTACGAGCAGTACTTC.

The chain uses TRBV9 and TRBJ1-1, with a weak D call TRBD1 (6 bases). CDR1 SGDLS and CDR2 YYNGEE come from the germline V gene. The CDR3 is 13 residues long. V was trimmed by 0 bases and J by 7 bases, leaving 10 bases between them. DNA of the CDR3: TGTGCCAGCAGCGTAGAGGGGGTGGGTGAAGCTTTCTTT. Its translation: CASSVEGVGEAFF.

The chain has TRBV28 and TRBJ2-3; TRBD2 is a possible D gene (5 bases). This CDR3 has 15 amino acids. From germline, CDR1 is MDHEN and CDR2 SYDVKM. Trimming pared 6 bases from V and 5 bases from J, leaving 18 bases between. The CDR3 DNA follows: TGTGCCAGCAGGCCCGAGCTCTCGAGCGGAGATACGCAGTATTTT. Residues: CASRPELSSGDTQYF.

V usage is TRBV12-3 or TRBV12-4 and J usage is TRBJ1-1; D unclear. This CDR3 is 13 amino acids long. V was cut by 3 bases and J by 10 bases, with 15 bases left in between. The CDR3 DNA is TGTGCCAGCAGTTTTAGCCCTACACCCGGAGCTTTCTTT. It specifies CASSFSPTPGAFF.

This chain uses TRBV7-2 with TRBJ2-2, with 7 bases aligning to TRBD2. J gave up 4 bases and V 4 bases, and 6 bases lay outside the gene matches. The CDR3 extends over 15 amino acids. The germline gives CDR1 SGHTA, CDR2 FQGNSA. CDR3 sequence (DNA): TGTGCCAGCAGCTCCTCGGGGAGGGGCACCGGGGAGCTGTTTTTT. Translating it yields CASSSSGRGTGELFF.

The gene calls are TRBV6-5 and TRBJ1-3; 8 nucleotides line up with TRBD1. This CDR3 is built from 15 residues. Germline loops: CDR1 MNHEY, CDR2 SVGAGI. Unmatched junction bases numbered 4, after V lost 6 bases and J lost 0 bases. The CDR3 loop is CASSGQGSSGNTIYF. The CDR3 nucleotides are TGTGCCAGCAGCGGACAGGGATCCTCTGGAAACACCATATATTTT.

For the CDR3, the DNA is TGTGCCAGCAGCCCCGGGACTAGCGGGGGCGGGAATGAGCAGTTCTTC. Amino acid sequence: CASSPGTSGGGNEQFF. V usage is TRBV4-2 and J usage is TRBJ2-1; 14 nucleotides line up with TRBD2. J lost 7 bases, V lost 4 bases, and 6 bases had no gene match. This CDR3 has 16 residues. Germline loops: CDR1 LGHNA, CDR2 YNFKEQ.

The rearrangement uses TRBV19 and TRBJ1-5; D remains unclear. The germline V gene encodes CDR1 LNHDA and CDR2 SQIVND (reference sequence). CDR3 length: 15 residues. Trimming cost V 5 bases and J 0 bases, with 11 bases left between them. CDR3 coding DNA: TGTGCCAGTAGTGTGCAGTCATATAGCAATCAGCCCCAGCATTTT. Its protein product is CASSVQSYSNQPQHF.

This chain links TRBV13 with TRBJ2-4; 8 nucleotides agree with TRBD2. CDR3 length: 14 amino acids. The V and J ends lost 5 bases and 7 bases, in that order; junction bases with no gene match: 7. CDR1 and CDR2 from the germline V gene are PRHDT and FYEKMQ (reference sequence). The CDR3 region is CASSAGGEANIQYF. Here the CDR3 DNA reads TGTGCCAGCAGCGCCGGGGGGGAGGCGAACATTCAGTACTTC. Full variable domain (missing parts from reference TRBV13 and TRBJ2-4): AAGVIQSPRHLIKEKRETATLKCYPIPRHDTVYWYQQGPGQDPQFLISFYEKMQSDKGSIPDRFSAQQFSDYHSELNMSSLELGDSALYFCASSAGGEANIQYFGAGTRLSVL.

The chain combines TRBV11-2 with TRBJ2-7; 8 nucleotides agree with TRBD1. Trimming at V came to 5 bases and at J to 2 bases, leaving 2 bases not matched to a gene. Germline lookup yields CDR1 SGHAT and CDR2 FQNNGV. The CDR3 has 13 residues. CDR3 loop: CASSPGQAYEQYF. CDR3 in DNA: TGTGCCAGCAGCCCGGGACAGGCCTACGAGCAGTACTTC. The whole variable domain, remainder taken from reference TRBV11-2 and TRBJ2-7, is EAGVAQSPRYKIIEKRQSVAFWCNPISGHATLYWYQQILGQGPKLLIQFQNNGVVDDSQLPKDRFSAERLKGVDSTLKIQPAKLEDSAVYLCASSPGQAYEQYFGPGTRLTVT.

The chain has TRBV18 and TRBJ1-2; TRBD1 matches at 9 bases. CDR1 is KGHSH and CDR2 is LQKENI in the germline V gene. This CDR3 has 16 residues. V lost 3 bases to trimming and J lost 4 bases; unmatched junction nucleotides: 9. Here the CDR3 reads CASSPTGGAPGYGYTF. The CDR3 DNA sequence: TGTGCCAGCTCACCTACAGGGGGCGCCCCTGGCTATGGCTACACCTTC.

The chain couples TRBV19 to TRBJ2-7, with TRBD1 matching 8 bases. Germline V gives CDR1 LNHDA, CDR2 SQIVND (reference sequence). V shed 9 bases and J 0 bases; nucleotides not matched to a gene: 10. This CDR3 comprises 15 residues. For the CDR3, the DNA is TGTGCCAGCGGGACCGGGACAGGTCACTCCTACGAGCAGTACTTC. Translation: CASGTGTGHSYEQYF. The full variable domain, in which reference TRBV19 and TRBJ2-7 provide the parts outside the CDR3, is DGGITQSPKYLFRKEGQNVTLSCEQNLNHDAMYWYRQDPGQGLRLIYYSQIVNDFQKGDIAEGYSVSREKKESFPLTVTSAQKNPTAFYLCASGTGTGHSYEQYFGPGTRLTVT.

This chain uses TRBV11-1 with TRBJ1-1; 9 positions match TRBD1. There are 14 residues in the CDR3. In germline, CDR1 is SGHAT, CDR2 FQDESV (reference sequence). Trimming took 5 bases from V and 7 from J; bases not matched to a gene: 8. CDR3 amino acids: CASSTGGSAFEAFF. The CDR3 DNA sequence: TGTGCCAGCAGCACAGGGGGCAGTGCCTTTGAAGCTTTCTTT.

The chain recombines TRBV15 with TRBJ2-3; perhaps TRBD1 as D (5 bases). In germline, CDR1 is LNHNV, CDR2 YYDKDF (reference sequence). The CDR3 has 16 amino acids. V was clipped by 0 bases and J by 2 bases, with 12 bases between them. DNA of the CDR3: TGTGCCACCAGCAGAGATCTGGCAGGGAACACAGATACGCAGTATTTT. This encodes CATSRDLAGNTDTQYF. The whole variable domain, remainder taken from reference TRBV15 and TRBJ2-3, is DAMVIQNPRYQVTQFGKPVTLSCSQTLNHNVMYWYQQKSSQAPKLLFHYYDKDFNNEADTPDNFQSRRPNTSFCFLDIRSPGLGDTAMYLCATSRDLAGNTDTQYFGPGTRLTVL.

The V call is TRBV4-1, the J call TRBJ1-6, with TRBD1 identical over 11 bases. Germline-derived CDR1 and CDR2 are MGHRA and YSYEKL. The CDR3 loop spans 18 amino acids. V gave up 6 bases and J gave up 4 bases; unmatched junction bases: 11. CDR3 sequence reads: CASSPDPGQGAYNSPLHF. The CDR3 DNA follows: TGCGCCAGCAGTCCCGACCCCGGACAGGGGGCTTATAATTCACCCCTCCACTTT.